This is a list of T cell receptor beta chains from one sample in a study of Ad26.COV2.S vaccination and SARS-CoV-2 variants. TCRdb keeps only in-frame clones here, not all; method: immunoSEQ multiplex PCR. The sample shows 43,000 or so clones, approximately 80% of them seen only once. Source: peripheral blood, taken after recovery from COVID-19. The receptors were gathered from a human donor who had recovered from COVID-19. The CDR3 runs from the conserved cysteine through the conserved F or W. The order of the fields is V gene, J gene, CDR3 protein.

>TRBV28|TRBJ1-3
CASTEVSGNTIYF
>TRBV7-9|TRBJ1-2
CASSSLDRSHNGYTF
>TRBV27|TRBJ1-2
CASSFTGGRGYTF
>TRBV25-1|TRBJ2-2
CASSPKEPGELFF
>TRBV2|TRBJ2-2
CASSEPGTTNTGELFF
>TRBV5-1|TRBJ2-6
CASTFLPGHESGANVLTF
>TRBV5-4|TRBJ1-5
CASSLGGVLGNQPQHF
>TRBV5-8|TRBJ1-4
CASTPTETNEKLFF
>TRBV6-5|TRBJ1-1
CASKEGRGEAFF
>TRBV3-1/TRBV3-2|TRBJ2-5
CASSTLAGDTEETQYF
>TRBV28|TRBJ2-7
CASSRRTGGVGEQYF
>TRBV9|TRBJ1-4
CASSASPGQGDEKLFF